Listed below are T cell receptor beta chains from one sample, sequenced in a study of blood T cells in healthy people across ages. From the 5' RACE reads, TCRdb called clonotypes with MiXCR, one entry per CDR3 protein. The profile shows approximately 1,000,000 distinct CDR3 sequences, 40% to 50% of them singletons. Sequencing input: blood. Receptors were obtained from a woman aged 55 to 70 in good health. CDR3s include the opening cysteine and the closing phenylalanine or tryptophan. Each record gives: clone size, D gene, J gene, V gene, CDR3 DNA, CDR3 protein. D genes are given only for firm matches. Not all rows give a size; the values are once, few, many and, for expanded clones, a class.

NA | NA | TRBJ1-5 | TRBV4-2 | TGTGCCAGCAGCCAAGACCCCAGTTATAGCAATCAGCCCCAGCATTTT | CASSQDPSYSNQPQHF
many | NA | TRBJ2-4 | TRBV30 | TGTGCCTGGAGCCCCCCATCCAAAAACATTCAGTACTTC | CAWSPPSKNIQYF
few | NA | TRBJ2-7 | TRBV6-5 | TGTGCCAGCAGTTACACCGGACAGTCCGAGCAGTACTTC | CASSYTGQSEQYF
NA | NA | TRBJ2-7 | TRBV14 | TGTGCCAGCAGCCTCAGGACTACCCTCTACGAGCAGTACTTC | CASSLRTTLYEQYF
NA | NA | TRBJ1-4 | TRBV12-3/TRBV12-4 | TGTGCCAGCAGTCCTGACGGTCGGCCGAGCGTCGGGAAACTGTTTTTT | CASSPDGRPSVGKLFF
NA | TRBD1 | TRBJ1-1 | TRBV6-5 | TGTACCAGCAGTTACTTAGGAGGACAGGGGTTTACTGAAGCTTTCTTT | CTSSYLGGQGFTEAFF
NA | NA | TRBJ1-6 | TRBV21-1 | TGTGCCGAGACGGTGACAGGCTATAATTCACCCCTCCACTTT | CAETVTGYNSPLHF
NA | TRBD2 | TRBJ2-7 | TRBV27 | TGTGCCAGCAGTTTATCCCCTGGGGCGGGGGACTACGAGCAGTACTTC | CASSLSPGAGDYEQYF
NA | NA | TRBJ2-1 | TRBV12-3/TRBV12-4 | TGTGCCAGCAGTTTTCAAACCTTCAGAGGCAGGAATGAGCAGTTCTTC | CASSFQTFRGRNEQFF
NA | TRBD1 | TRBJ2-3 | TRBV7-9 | TGTGCCAGCAGCTTCTCGAGGGGGCTACCCACAGATACGCAGTATTTT | CASSFSRGLPTDTQYF
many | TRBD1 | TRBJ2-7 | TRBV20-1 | TGCAGTGCTAGAGATCTGTCGAGGGGGCTCGGATACGAGCAGTACTTC | CSARDLSRGLGYEQYF
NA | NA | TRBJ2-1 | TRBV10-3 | TGTGCCATCAGTGAGTCGAACGAGCAGTTCTTC | CAISESNEQFF
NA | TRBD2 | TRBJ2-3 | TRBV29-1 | TGCAGCGTCGCCTATGGGACTAGCGGCACAGATACGCAGTATTTT | CSVAYGTSGTDTQYF
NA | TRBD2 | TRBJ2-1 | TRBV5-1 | TGCGCCAGCAGCTTGGGACTAGCGGGAGGGCCTCATAACAATGAGCAGTTCTTC | CASSLGLAGGPHNNEQFF
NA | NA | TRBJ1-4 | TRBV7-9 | TGTGCCAGCAGCTTAGTAGGTGAACAGGAACTGTTTTTT | CASSLVGEQELFF
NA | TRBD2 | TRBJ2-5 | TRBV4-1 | TGCGCCAGCAGCCAAGATGAACTAGCGTGGGAGACCCAGTACTTC | CASSQDELAWETQYF